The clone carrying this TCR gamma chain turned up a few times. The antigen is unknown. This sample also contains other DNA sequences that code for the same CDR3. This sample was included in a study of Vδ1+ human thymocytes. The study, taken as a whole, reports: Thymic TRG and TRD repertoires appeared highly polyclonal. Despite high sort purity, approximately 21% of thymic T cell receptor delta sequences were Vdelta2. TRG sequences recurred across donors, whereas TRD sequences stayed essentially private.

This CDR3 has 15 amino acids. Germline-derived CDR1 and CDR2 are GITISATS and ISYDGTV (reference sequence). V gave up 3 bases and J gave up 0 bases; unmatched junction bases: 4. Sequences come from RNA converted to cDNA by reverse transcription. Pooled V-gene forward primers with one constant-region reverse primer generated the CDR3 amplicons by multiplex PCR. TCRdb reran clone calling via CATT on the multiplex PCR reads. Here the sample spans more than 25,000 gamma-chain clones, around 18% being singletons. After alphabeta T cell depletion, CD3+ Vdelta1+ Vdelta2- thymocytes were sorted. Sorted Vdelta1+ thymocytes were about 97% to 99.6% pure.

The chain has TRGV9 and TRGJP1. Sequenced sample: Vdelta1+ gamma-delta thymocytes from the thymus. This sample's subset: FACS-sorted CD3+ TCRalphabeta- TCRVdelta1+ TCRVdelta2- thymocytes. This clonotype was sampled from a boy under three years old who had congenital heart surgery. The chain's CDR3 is CALWEPNTTGWFKIF. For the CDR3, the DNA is TGTGCCTTGTGGGAGCCTAATACCACTGGTTGGTTCAAGATATTT.